This is a list of T cell receptor beta chains from one sample in a study of blood T cell repertoires in COVID-19. TCRdb keeps only in-frame clones here, not all; method: immunoSEQ multiplex PCR. The sample consists of 330,000 or so clones, roughly 87% of them appearing once. Sequenced: PBMCs or T cells enriched from blood (not recorded which). These TCRs come from a woman aged 25 to 39 who had recovered from COVID-19. CDR3s include the opening cysteine and the closing phenylalanine or tryptophan. A D gene is named only where the DNA matches it firmly. Expanded clones get a size class; other rows say once, few or many, or leave the size out.

CDR3 DNA: TGTGCCAGTAGTATTGGCCCGGGGCGGGAGTGGGCAGATACGCAGTATTTT; CDR3 protein: CASSIGPGREWADTQYF; clone size: -; J gene: TRBJ2-3; D gene: TRBD2; V gene: TRBV19
CDR3 DNA: TGTGCCAGCAGCTTAATCGGGGACAGGGGGCGAGAAAAACTGTTTTTT; CDR3 protein: CASSLIGDRGREKLFF; clone size: few; J gene: TRBJ1-4; D gene: TRBD1; V gene: TRBV11-2
CDR3 DNA: TGTGCCAGCAGTTCACTAACAGGGACCATGAACACTGAAGCTTTCTTT; CDR3 protein: CASSSLTGTMNTEAFF; clone size: -; J gene: TRBJ1-1; D gene: -; V gene: TRBV27
CDR3 DNA: TGCAGCGTTGAAGCGCGACAGAATGGCTACACCTTC; CDR3 protein: CSVEARQNGYTF; clone size: -; J gene: TRBJ1-2; D gene: -; V gene: TRBV29-1
CDR3 DNA: TGTGCCAGCAGCCCATGGACTAGCGGGAGCTCCTACGAGCAGTACTTC; CDR3 protein: CASSPWTSGSSYEQYF; clone size: -; J gene: TRBJ2-7; D gene: TRBD2; V gene: TRBV9
CDR3 DNA: TGTGCCATCAGGGACCCAGACAGGGGACCGTACGAGCAGTACTTC; CDR3 protein: CAIRDPDRGPYEQYF; clone size: -; J gene: TRBJ2-7; D gene: TRBD1; V gene: TRBV10-3
CDR3 DNA: TGTGCCAGCCACGACACAGGGGGGACGGAAACTGAAGCTTTCTTT; CDR3 protein: CASHDTGGTETEAFF; clone size: -; J gene: TRBJ1-1; D gene: TRBD1; V gene: TRBV28
CDR3 DNA: TGTGCCAGCAGCCCCGGACAGGGGGGTCATCAGCCCCAGCATTTT; CDR3 protein: CASSPGQGGHQPQHF; clone size: -; J gene: TRBJ1-5; D gene: TRBD1; V gene: TRBV7-6
CDR3 DNA: TGTGCCAGTAGTATAGATCGCGGTTATGGCTACACCTTC; CDR3 protein: CASSIDRGYGYTF; clone size: -; J gene: TRBJ1-2; D gene: -; V gene: TRBV19
CDR3 DNA: TGTGCCAGCAGTGAATGGGCGGGAATGGCCTACGAGCAGTACTTC; CDR3 protein: CASSEWAGMAYEQYF; clone size: -; J gene: TRBJ2-7; D gene: -; V gene: TRBV25-1
CDR3 DNA: TGTGCCAGCAGCCAAGCTGTGACAGCTAACTATGGCTACACCTTC; CDR3 protein: CASSQAVTANYGYTF; clone size: -; J gene: TRBJ1-2; D gene: -; V gene: TRBV3-1/TRBV3-2
CDR3 DNA: TGTGCCAGCAGCCAAGCGCTAGGGGTCGGGGAGCTGTTTTTT; CDR3 protein: CASSQALGVGELFF; clone size: -; J gene: TRBJ2-2; D gene: -; V gene: TRBV14
CDR3 DNA: TGTGCCAGCAGCCCAGGGGTGAAAGAGACCCAGTACTTC; CDR3 protein: CASSPGVKETQYF; clone size: -; J gene: TRBJ2-5; D gene: -; V gene: TRBV11-2
CDR3 DNA: TGTGCCTGGAGTCCTTTCACCAGGACAGGGCATGGCTACACCTTC; CDR3 protein: CAWSPFTRTGHGYTF; clone size: -; J gene: TRBJ1-2; D gene: TRBD1; V gene: TRBV30
CDR3 DNA: TGCGCCAGCAGCTTGGGAGGGGAGGGCTATGGCTACACCTTC; CDR3 protein: CASSLGGEGYGYTF; clone size: -; J gene: TRBJ1-2; D gene: -; V gene: TRBV5-1
CDR3 DNA: TGTGCCAGCAGCCAAGATGGCCAGGGCGTTCTCTATGGCTACACCTTC; CDR3 protein: CASSQDGQGVLYGYTF; clone size: -; J gene: TRBJ1-2; D gene: -; V gene: TRBV3-1/TRBV3-2
CDR3 DNA: TGTGCCAGCAGCAGACATATAAAAACAGGGACCCCGTCCTATGGCTACACCTTC; CDR3 protein: CASSRHIKTGTPSYGYTF; clone size: -; J gene: TRBJ1-2; D gene: -; V gene: TRBV7-8
CDR3 DNA: TGTGCCACCAGCAGATCGGGGGGCAGGGAGCATTTT; CDR3 protein: CATSRSGGREHF; clone size: -; J gene: TRBJ1-5; D gene: -; V gene: TRBV15
CDR3 DNA: TGTGCCAGCAGCCTAAGACAGCAAAGTATAAATGAAAAACTGTTTTTT; CDR3 protein: CASSLRQQSINEKLFF; clone size: -; J gene: TRBJ1-4; D gene: -; V gene: TRBV3-1/TRBV3-2
CDR3 DNA: TGTGCCAGCAGTTCGACCGGGACAGGGGGAAAGAACGAGCAGTACTTC; CDR3 protein: CASSSTGTGGKNEQYF; clone size: -; J gene: TRBJ2-7; D gene: TRBD1; V gene: TRBV6-5
CDR3 DNA: TGTGCCAGCAGCTTACCAAGGACAGGCTATGGCTACACCTTC; CDR3 protein: CASSLPRTGYGYTF; clone size: -; J gene: TRBJ1-2; D gene: TRBD1; V gene: TRBV13
CDR3 DNA: TGTGCCAGCAGTCCGTCTAGCTTTCGAGGCAATGAGCAGTTCTTC; CDR3 protein: CASSPSSFRGNEQFF; clone size: -; J gene: TRBJ2-1; D gene: -; V gene: TRBV6-5
CDR3 DNA: TGTGCCAGCAGCTTGACGGGTTACTCTACTGAAGCTTTCTTT; CDR3 protein: CASSLTGYSTEAFF; clone size: -; J gene: TRBJ1-1; D gene: -; V gene: TRBV7-8
CDR3 DNA: TGTGCCATCAGTGGGGAGACTCAGGAAGAGACCCAGTACTTC; CDR3 protein: CAISGETQEETQYF; clone size: -; J gene: TRBJ2-5; D gene: -; V gene: TRBV10-3
CDR3 DNA: TGTGCCAGTAGTCTGACTAGCGGGAGGAGTACTAGCACAGATACGCAGTATTTT; CDR3 protein: CASSLTSGRSTSTDTQYF; clone size: -; J gene: TRBJ2-3; D gene: TRBD2; V gene: TRBV19
CDR3 DNA: TGTGCCAGCAGTTTAATCGACGAGCAGTACTTC; CDR3 protein: CASSLIDEQYF; clone size: -; J gene: TRBJ2-7; D gene: -; V gene: TRBV28
CDR3 DNA: TGTGCCAGCAGTGAAAGGAGCTTGGCTTTCTTT; CDR3 protein: CASSERSLAFF; clone size: -; J gene: TRBJ1-1; D gene: -; V gene: TRBV2
CDR3 DNA: TGTGCCAGCAGTTTGTCGGACAGGGACTACAATGAGCAGTTCTTC; CDR3 protein: CASSLSDRDYNEQFF; clone size: -; J gene: TRBJ2-1; D gene: TRBD1; V gene: TRBV6-2/TRBV6-3
CDR3 DNA: TGTGCCAGTAGCCCCGCCGCACAGGGCCTAGGCAATCAGCCCCAGCATTTT; CDR3 protein: CASSPAAQGLGNQPQHF; clone size: few; J gene: TRBJ1-5; D gene: -; V gene: TRBV19
CDR3 DNA: TGTGCCATCAGAACCGGGACAGATGGCTACACCTTC; CDR3 protein: CAIRTGTDGYTF; clone size: -; J gene: TRBJ1-2; D gene: TRBD1; V gene: TRBV10-3
CDR3 DNA: TGTGCCAGCAGCGTATCGTCGGGGAGCAATCAGCCCCAGCATTTT; CDR3 protein: CASSVSSGSNQPQHF; clone size: -; J gene: TRBJ1-5; D gene: -; V gene: TRBV9
CDR3 DNA: TGTGCCAGCCGGACAGGGGGGGCCTCAGCTTTCTTT; CDR3 protein: CASRTGGASAFF; clone size: -; J gene: TRBJ1-1; D gene: TRBD1; V gene: TRBV27
CDR3 DNA: TGTGCCAGTAGTATAGGTGGTAGCGGGGAGGCCACAGATACGCAGTATTTT; CDR3 protein: CASSIGGSGEATDTQYF; clone size: -; J gene: TRBJ2-3; D gene: TRBD2; V gene: TRBV19
CDR3 DNA: TGTGCCAGCAGCCTAGGACAGCCCAACACTGAAGCTTTCTTT; CDR3 protein: CASSLGQPNTEAFF; clone size: -; J gene: TRBJ1-1; D gene: -; V gene: TRBV11-2
CDR3 DNA: TGTGCCAGCAGCTTGTACTCGCGGGGACCCAACAATGAGCAGTTCTTC; CDR3 protein: CASSLYSRGPNNEQFF; clone size: -; J gene: TRBJ2-1; D gene: -; V gene: TRBV5-4
CDR3 DNA: TGCGCCAGCAGGGTTCAGGCTACGAACACTGAAGCTTTCTTT; CDR3 protein: CASRVQATNTEAFF; clone size: -; J gene: TRBJ1-1; D gene: -; V gene: TRBV5-1
CDR3 DNA: TGTGCCAGCAGCTCCTTGGGTGGGGGGACCGGGGAGCTGTTTTTT; CDR3 protein: CASSSLGGGTGELFF; clone size: -; J gene: TRBJ2-2; D gene: -; V gene: TRBV7-6
CDR3 DNA: TGCAGCGTTGCCCCCGGACAGGGAATAGGACCCCAGCATTTT; CDR3 protein: CSVAPGQGIGPQHF; clone size: -; J gene: TRBJ1-5; D gene: TRBD1; V gene: TRBV29-1
CDR3 DNA: TGTGCCAGCAGCCAGCGACAGGGGGCGAATGAAAAACTGTTTTTT; CDR3 protein: CASSQRQGANEKLFF; clone size: -; J gene: TRBJ1-4; D gene: TRBD1; V gene: TRBV7-9
CDR3 DNA: TGTGCCAGCAGTTTAGGGCAGGGGGCGATGAACACTGAAGCCTTCTTT; CDR3 protein: CASSLGQGAMNTEAFF; clone size: -; J gene: TRBJ1-1; D gene: TRBD1; V gene: TRBV27
CDR3 DNA: TGTGCCAGCTCACGGATTGGAGACCCTCAGCCCCAGCATTTT; CDR3 protein: CASSRIGDPQPQHF; clone size: -; J gene: TRBJ1-5; D gene: -; V gene: TRBV18
CDR3 DNA: TGTGCCAGTAGCGGGTCGACAGGGAATGGCTACACCTTC; CDR3 protein: CASSGSTGNGYTF; clone size: -; J gene: TRBJ1-2; D gene: TRBD1; V gene: TRBV19
CDR3 DNA: TGTGCCAGCAGTTTGGCCGACAGGCTTCTCTACAATGAGCAGTTCTTC; CDR3 protein: CASSLADRLLYNEQFF; clone size: -; J gene: TRBJ2-1; D gene: -; V gene: TRBV27
CDR3 DNA: TGTGCCAGCAGCCTTAGCGGGAGTGGGTTCGAGCAGTACTTC; CDR3 protein: CASSLSGSGFEQYF; clone size: -; J gene: TRBJ2-7; D gene: TRBD2; V gene: TRBV3-1/TRBV3-2
CDR3 DNA: TGTGCCAGCAGCCATAACTTAGAAGGGGGGACCCAGTACTTC; CDR3 protein: CASSHNLEGGTQYF; clone size: once; J gene: TRBJ2-5; D gene: -; V gene: TRBV3-1/TRBV3-2
CDR3 DNA: TGTGCCAGCAGTCCCCTGGACAGGCCGAACACCGGGGAGCTGTTTTTT; CDR3 protein: CASSPLDRPNTGELFF; clone size: -; J gene: TRBJ2-2; D gene: TRBD1; V gene: TRBV6-6
CDR3 DNA: TGCGCCAGCAGCTTGGCATCTAATGAAAAACTGTTTTTT; CDR3 protein: CASSLASNEKLFF; clone size: -; J gene: TRBJ1-4; D gene: -; V gene: TRBV5-1
CDR3 DNA: TGTGCCAGCAGATCGGGACAGGGGAGAAACACCATATATTTT; CDR3 protein: CASRSGQGRNTIYF; clone size: -; J gene: TRBJ1-3; D gene: TRBD1; V gene: TRBV7-8
CDR3 DNA: TGTGCCAGCAGCTTTCGGGACGGGGGGGTGTACGAGCAGTACTTC; CDR3 protein: CASSFRDGGVYEQYF; clone size: -; J gene: TRBJ2-7; D gene: TRBD2; V gene: TRBV7-2
CDR3 DNA: TGCGCCAGCAGCTTGGAGTCTAGGGGAGGCTACACCTTC; CDR3 protein: CASSLESRGGYTF; clone size: -; J gene: TRBJ1-2; D gene: -; V gene: TRBV5-1
CDR3 DNA: TGTGCCAGCAGTGTGCGGTCGTACGAGCAGTACTTC; CDR3 protein: CASSVRSYEQYF; clone size: -; J gene: TRBJ2-7; D gene: -; V gene: TRBV2
CDR3 DNA: TGTGCCAGCAGTAAGCCGTGGAGGGACGAAAACATTCAGTACTTC; CDR3 protein: CASSKPWRDENIQYF; clone size: -; J gene: TRBJ2-4; D gene: -; V gene: TRBV6-6
CDR3 DNA: TGTGCCAGCAGACCCGGGACTAGCGTCGAGACCCAGTACTTC; CDR3 protein: CASRPGTSVETQYF; clone size: -; J gene: TRBJ2-5; D gene: TRBD2; V gene: TRBV7-2
CDR3 DNA: TGTGCCAGTAGTCGGACAGGGGACAATTCACCCCTCCACTTT; CDR3 protein: CASSRTGDNSPLHF; clone size: -; J gene: TRBJ1-6; D gene: TRBD1; V gene: TRBV19
CDR3 DNA: TGTGCCAGCAAAGGACAGGGTGAAAACACCATATATTTT; CDR3 protein: CASKGQGENTIYF; clone size: -; J gene: TRBJ1-3; D gene: TRBD1; V gene: TRBV2